The 8 T cell receptor beta chains listed next were all sequenced from one sample in a study of cytomegalovirus exposure and HLA in healthy donors. PCR amplification relied on 60 Vbeta primers (plus 13 Jbeta primers). Generated by immunoSEQ multiplex PCR, the TCRdb table keeps only in-frame clones and is missing some. The table shows about 160,000 clones, with about 75% occurring only once. Sequencing was carried out using PBMCs. Every receptor here comes from a woman between 45 and 65 years old in good health and CMV-seropositive.

The chain carries TRBV5-6 and TRBJ1-2; the D gene is possibly TRBD1 (5 bases). This CDR3 region has 17 residues. CDR1 and CDR2 (germline): SGHDT, YYEEEE. V was shortened by 0 bases and J by 0 bases, with 15 bases between the two germline ends. This CDR3 is CASSLGGVRSSNYGYTF. The CDR3 DNA reads TGTGCCAGCAGCTTGGGGGGGGTGCGGTCCTCTAACTATGGCTACACCTTC.

This chain connects TRBV2 to TRBJ2-5; 14 positions match TRBD2. The J call could be wrong; TRBJ2-7 is a better fit for the DNA end. There are 17 residues in the CDR3. Germline values: CDR1 SNHLY, CDR2 FYNNEI. The CDR3 coding sequence is TGTGCCAGCACCGAGGGACTAGCGGGGGCCGACTCCTACGAGCAGTACTTC. Its protein is CASTEGLAGADSYEQYF.

V usage is TRBV10-3 and J usage is TRBJ1-2; TRBD1 matches at 7 bases. The germline gives CDR1 ENHRY, CDR2 SYGVKD. CDR3 length equals 14 residues. V lost 7 bases, J lost 0 bases, and 5 bases stayed unmatched. CDR3 in DNA: TGTGCCATCAACCGACAGGGTTCTAACTATGGCTACACCTTC. It specifies CAINRQGSNYGYTF.

The gene calls are TRBV6-5 and TRBJ1-1; D ambiguous. With 6 bases removed from V and 5 bases from J, the gap between germline ends came to 7 bases. The CDR3 has 11 amino acids. Germline CDR1 reads MNHEY; CDR2 reads SVGAGI. The CDR3 here is CASREKTEAFF. The CDR3 nucleotides read TGTGCCAGCAGGGAGAAAACTGAAGCTTTCTTT.

This rearrangement joins TRBV29-1 to TRBJ1-1; D gene unclear. The V gene lost 3 bases and the J gene lost 3 bases, with 17 bases spanning the gap. Germline values: CDR1 SQVTM, CDR2 ANQGSEA. This CDR3 has 15 residues. DNA of the CDR3: TGCAGCGTTGACTCAACGCAGGCCTGGGACACTGAAGCTTTCTTT. It encodes CSVDSTQAWDTEAFF.

This clone was counted only a few times. This sequence joins TRBV21-1 and TRBJ1-2; the D segment call TRBD1 is taken from the table without a DNA check. TRBV21-1 is classified as a pseudogene. This CDR3 is built from 14 residues. This CDR3 reads CASSKATGQDGYTF. The CDR3 DNA reads TGTGCCAGCAGCAAGGCTACAGGGCAGGATGGCTACACCTTC.

This clone was seen only once. The V call is TRBV6-6, the J call TRBJ2-7; TRBD2 might be the D (5 bases). This CDR3 has 13 amino acids. Per germline, CDR1 MNHNY and CDR2 SVGAGI (reference sequence). Trimming removed 2 bases from V and 1 base from J, with 6 bases in between. The DNA of the CDR3 is TGTGCCAGCAGTTACAGCGGTTCCTACGAGCAGTACTTC. Protein: CASSYSGSYEQYF.

The rearrangement uses TRBV5-1 and TRBJ2-7; 7 bases match TRBD1. The CDR3 is 15 amino acids. V shed 3 bases and J 0 bases; nucleotides not matched to a gene: 6. Germline V CDR1 and CDR2: SGHRS, YFSETQ. CDR3 region: CASSSRGDSSYEQYF. CDR3 in DNA: TGCGCCAGCAGCTCAAGAGGGGACAGCTCCTACGAGCAGTACTTC.